The subject of this entry is one T cell receptor beta chain. Antigen specificity is unknown. As every portion of the isolated RNA was reverse transcribed, the sequencing read expressed TCRB transcripts. TCRdb's table, derived via immunoSEQ multiplex PCR, lists solely in-frame clones and lacks some. In the table there are about 650,000 clones, roughly 12% of which are singletons. Germline V CDR1 and CDR2: SQVTM, ANQGSEA. V was pared by 0 bases and J by 0 bases, with 13 bases between. The CDR3 runs 16 residues. The data were taken from a study of beta chain features in type 1 diabetes. Study-wide points: There was a moderate but significant shortening of TCRB CDR3s in all four CD4+ subsets of Type 1 diabetes patients.

The clonotype was recovered from a man between 25 and 39 years old with type 1 diabetes. The chain uses TRBV29-1 and TRBJ2-3; no clear D. Input material: naive CD4+ T cells from blood. For the CDR3, the DNA is TGCAGCGTTGAAGAAAAGCCAGCCGCTAGCACAGATACGCAGTATTTT. Protein: CSVEEKPAASTDTQYF.